The entry below describes one T cell receptor (beta chain). This entry comes from a study of blood T cells in healthy people across ages. The CDR3 totals 13 residues. Germline-derived CDR1 and CDR2 are SGHRS and YFSETQ. V lost 4 bases and J 2 bases, leaving 8 bases between the germline ends. The authors ran a second PCR of roughly 6 to 12 cycles using a sample-barcoded 5' primer and a J-beta primer mix. TCRdb recomputed calls from the 5' RACE reads with MiXCR, one row per CDR3 protein. The profile shows 1 million or so distinct CDR3 sequences, more than 35% of them singletons. The chain combines TRBV5-1 with TRBJ2-3, with D uncertain. Material: blood. The receptor was derived from a woman aged 60-75 years in good health. For the CDR3, the DNA is TGCGCCAGCAGCCTAACCTTCACAGATACGCAGTATTTT. It is translated as CASSLTFTDTQYF.